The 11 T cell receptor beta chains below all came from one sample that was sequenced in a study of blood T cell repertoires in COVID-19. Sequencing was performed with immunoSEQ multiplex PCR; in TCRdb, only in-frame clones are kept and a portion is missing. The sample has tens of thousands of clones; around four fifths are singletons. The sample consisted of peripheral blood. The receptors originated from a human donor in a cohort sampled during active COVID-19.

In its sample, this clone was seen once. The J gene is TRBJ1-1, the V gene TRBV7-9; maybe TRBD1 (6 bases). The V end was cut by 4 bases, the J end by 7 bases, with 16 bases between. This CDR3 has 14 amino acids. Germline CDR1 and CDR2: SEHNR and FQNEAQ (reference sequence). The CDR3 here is CASSSHSGQFEAFF. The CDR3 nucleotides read TGTGCCAGCAGCTCCCATTCAGGACAGTTTGAAGCTTTCTTT.

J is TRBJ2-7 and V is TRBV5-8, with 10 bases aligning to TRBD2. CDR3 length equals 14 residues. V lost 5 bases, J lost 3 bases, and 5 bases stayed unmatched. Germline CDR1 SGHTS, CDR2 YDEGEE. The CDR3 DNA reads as TGTGCCAGCAGACCGAGACTAGCGGGCTACGAGCAGTACTTC. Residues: CASRPRLAGYEQYF.

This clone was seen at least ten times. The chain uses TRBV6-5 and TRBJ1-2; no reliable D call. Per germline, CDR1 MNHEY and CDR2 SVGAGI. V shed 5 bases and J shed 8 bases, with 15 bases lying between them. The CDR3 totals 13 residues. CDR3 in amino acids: CASSRSGLGGYTF. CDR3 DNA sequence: TGTGCCAGCAGTCGGTCCGGATTGGGCGGCTACACCTTC.

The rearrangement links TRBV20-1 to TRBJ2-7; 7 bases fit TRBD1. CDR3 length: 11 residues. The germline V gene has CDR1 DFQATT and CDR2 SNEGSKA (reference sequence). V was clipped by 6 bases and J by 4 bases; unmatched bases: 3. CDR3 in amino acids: CSAWTGYEQYF. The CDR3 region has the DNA TGCAGTGCCTGGACAGGTTACGAGCAGTACTTC.

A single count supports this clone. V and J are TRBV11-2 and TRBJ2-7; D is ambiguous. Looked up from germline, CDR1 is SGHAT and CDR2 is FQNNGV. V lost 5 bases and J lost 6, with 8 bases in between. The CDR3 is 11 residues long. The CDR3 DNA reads TGTGCCAGCAGCCGCGCTCCCGAGCAGTACTTC. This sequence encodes CASSRAPEQYF.

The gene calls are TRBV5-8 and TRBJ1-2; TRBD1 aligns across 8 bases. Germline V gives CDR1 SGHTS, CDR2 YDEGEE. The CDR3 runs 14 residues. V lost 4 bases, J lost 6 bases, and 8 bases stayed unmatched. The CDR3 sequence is CASSRRQGAHGYTF. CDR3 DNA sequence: TGTGCCAGCAGCCGACGCCAGGGGGCTCATGGCTACACCTTC.

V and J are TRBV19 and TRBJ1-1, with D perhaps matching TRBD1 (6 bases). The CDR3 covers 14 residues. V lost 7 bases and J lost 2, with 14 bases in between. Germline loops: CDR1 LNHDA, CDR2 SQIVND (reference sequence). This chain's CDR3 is CASNYDRLNTEAFF. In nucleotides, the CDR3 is TGTGCCAGTAATTATGACAGGCTAAACACTGAAGCTTTCTTT. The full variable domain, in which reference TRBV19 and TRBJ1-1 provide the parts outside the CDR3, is DGGITQSPKYLFRKEGQNVTLSCEQNLNHDAMYWYRQDPGQGLRLIYYSQIVNDFQKGDIAEGYSVSREKKESFPLTVTSAQKNPTAFYLCASNYDRLNTEAFFGQGTRLTVV.

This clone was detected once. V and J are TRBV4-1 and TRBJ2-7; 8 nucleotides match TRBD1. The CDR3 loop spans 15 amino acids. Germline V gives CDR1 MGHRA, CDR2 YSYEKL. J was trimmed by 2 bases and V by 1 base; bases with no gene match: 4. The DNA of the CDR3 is TGCGCCAGCAGCCAAGTTCCAGGGGGCCCCTACGAGCAGTACTTC. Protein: CASSQVPGGPYEQYF.

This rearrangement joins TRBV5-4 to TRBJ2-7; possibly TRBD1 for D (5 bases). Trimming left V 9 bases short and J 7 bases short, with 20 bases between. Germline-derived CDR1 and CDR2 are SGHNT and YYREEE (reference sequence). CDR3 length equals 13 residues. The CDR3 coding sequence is TGTGCCACCACTAAGGACACACGCCGGGAGCAGTACTTC. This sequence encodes CATTKDTRREQYF.

As DNA, the CDR3 is TGTGCCAGCAGCTTTTTTGAGCTCCAAGAGACCCAGTACTTC. This codes for CASSFFELQETQYF. The V gene is TRBV7-2, the J gene TRBJ2-5; no reliable D call. The CDR3 has 14 amino acids. V dropped 3 bases and J dropped 1 base, with 9 bases sitting between them. Per the germline V gene, CDR1 is SGHTA and CDR2 is FQGNSA. Variable domain in full (rest from reference TRBV7-2 and TRBJ2-5): GAGVSQSPSNKVTEKGKDVELRCDPISGHTALYWYRQSLGQGLEFLIYFQGNSAPDKSGLPSDRFSAERTGGSVSTLTIQRTQQEDSAVYLCASSFFELQETQYFGPGTRLLVL.

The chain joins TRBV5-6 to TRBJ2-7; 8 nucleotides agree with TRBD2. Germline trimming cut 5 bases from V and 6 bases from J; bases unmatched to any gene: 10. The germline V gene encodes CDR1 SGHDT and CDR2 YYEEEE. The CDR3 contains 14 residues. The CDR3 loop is CASRPGLGLGEQYF. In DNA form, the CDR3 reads TGTGCCAGCAGACCGGGACTAGGTCTGGGCGAGCAGTACTTC.